The T cell receptor (beta chain) under discussion was sequenced for a study of CD8+CD57+ T cells in acquired aplastic anemia. Genomic DNA, serving as template, underwent TCR beta VDJ and CDR3 profiling. TCRdb re-analysed the reads in MiXCR, keeping a single row per CDR3 protein. The table lists about 110,000 distinct CDR3 sequences, 40% to 65% of them singletons. V was cut by 1 base and J by 0 bases, with 3 bases left in between. The CDR3 contains 13 residues. Looked up from germline, CDR1 is SGHTA and CDR2 is FQGNSA. Many counts were recorded for this clonotype. The chain couples TRBV7-2 to TRBJ1-1; D is uncertain. Sequencing was carried out using sorted CD4+, CD8+, or CD8+CD57+ T cells (not recorded which) from PBMCs. This TCR derives from a human donor in good health, serving as a control. CDR3 bases: TGTGCCAGCAGCTTAGAGATGAACACTGAAGCTTTCTTT. Translating it yields CASSLEMNTEAFF. Combining the CDR3 with reference TRBV7-2 and TRBJ1-1 gives the whole variable domain GAGVSQSPSNKVTEKGKDVELRCDPISGHTALYWYRQSLGQGLEFLIYFQGNSAPDKSGLPSDRFSAERTGGSVSTLTIQRTQQEDSAVYLCASSLEMNTEAFFGQGTRLTVV.